This T cell receptor beta chain appears in the sequencing data of a study of post-analysis software for immune sequencing data. Notes on the study in general: Among four to six TRBV segments more frequent in patients than controls were TRBV5-6, TRBV5-1 and TRBV20-1.

A few counts support this clonotype. Antigen unknown. The CDR3 is 14 amino acids. Germline assignment: CDR1 MNHNY and CDR2 SVGAGI (reference sequence). V was pared by 6 bases and J by 5 bases, with 13 bases between. Sequencing libraries made from TCR beta cDNA carried unique molecular identifiers. A single record per CDR3 protein comes from TCRdb applying MiXCR to the PCR reads. The table lists over 300,000 distinct CDR3 sequences, approximately 38% of them singletons. The chain recombines TRBV6-6 with TRBJ1-4; tentative D call: TRBD1 (6 bases). The specimen was blood. The TCR was taken from a girl aged 5-17 years with multiple sclerosis. The CDR3 DNA reads as TGTGCCAGCAGCCCCGGGAGGGGGAATGAAAAACTGTTTTTT. This encodes CASSPGRGNEKLFF.